This T cell receptor (beta chain) was retrieved from a study of metastatic and nonmetastatic thyroid tumors. Study overall: The study looked at repertoires side by side in blood and in tumor or nodule tissue from malignant and benign thyroid patients. General observations from the study: The reported finding was significantly higher TCR beta diversity in malignant thyroid tumors relative to benign nodules, in blood and tumor.

This clone came up many times. Antigen specificity is unknown. Thyroid surgery was preceded by no treatment in any patient. In the authors' methods: The distant-metastasis classifier for papillary thyroid cancer was built from CDR3 differences across clinicopathological groups. TCRdb re-processed the PCR reads through MiXCR. None of the V and J calls come from the authors' own analysis; TCRdb made them. The table records approximately 79,000 clones, less than 10% of them present only once. The CDR3 spans 14 residues. The V end lost 0 bases, the J end lost 6 bases, and 10 bases lay between the germline ends. Germline CDR1 is SGHTS and CDR2 is YDEGEE.

The chain has TRBV5-8 and TRBJ1-5; D is unclear. The sequenced sample was blood. The receptor was derived from a female donor with papillary thyroid cancer or a benign thyroid nodule (not recorded which). Some clones in this sample may be carry-over from other donors' samples. The CDR3: CASSLVVAGQPQHF. As DNA, the CDR3 is TGTGCCAGCAGCTTGGTTGTCGCGGGTCAGCCCCAGCATTTT.